This is a list of T cell receptor beta chains from one sample in a study of shared T cell receptors in the human thymus. Assay used: immunoSEQ multiplex PCR; TCRdb lists only in-frame clones, some missing. The repertoire has 600,000 or so clones, over 75% of them found once; the top ten carry approximately 0.0097%. The same data also went into a second study, on human thymus T cells.

The specimen was thymocytes. These receptors all come from a boy in the first two years of life with a congenital heart defect. Both conserved end residues are part of each CDR3. The D gene is left open where the match is weak. The size of a clone is reported for some rows only, either as once, few or many, or as a class for expanded clones.

CDR3: CASSELAGNTGELFF
DNA: TGCGCCAGCAGTGAGTTGGCGGGTAACACCGGGGAGCTGTTTTTT
size: NA
V: TRBV10-2
J: TRBJ2-2
D: NA

CDR3: CASSDSGKAQGCGYTF
DNA: TGTGCCAGCAGTGACTCGGGCAAAGCCCAAGGATGTGGCTACACCTTC
size: NA
V: TRBV6-4
J: TRBJ1-2
D: NA

CDR3: CASSAWTGVSISTPDEQYF
DNA: TGTGCCAGCAGTGCCTGGACAGGGGTGTCGATAAGCACTCCGGACGAGCAGTACTTC
size: few
V: TRBV6-1
J: TRBJ2-7
D: TRBD1

CDR3: CASSYGTPEKLFF
DNA: TGTGCCAGCAGTTACGGTACACCTGAAAAACTGTTTTTT
size: NA
V: TRBV6-5
J: TRBJ1-4
D: NA

CDR3: CASGSLGLAGDLWDTQYF
DNA: TGTGCTAGTGGTTCTCTGGGTTTAGCGGGGGACCTTTGGGATACGCAGTATTTT
size: few
V: TRBV12-5
J: TRBJ2-3
D: TRBD2

CDR3: CSVPTMGGYTF
DNA: TGCAGCGTCCCTACAATGGGCGGCTACACCTTC
size: NA
V: TRBV29-1
J: TRBJ1-2
D: NA

CDR3: CASNPDRGPFNEQFF
DNA: TGTGCCAGCAACCCTGACAGGGGTCCCTTCAATGAGCAGTTCTTC
size: NA
V: TRBV28
J: TRBJ2-1
D: TRBD1

CDR3: CASSLPGGSGNTIYF
DNA: TGTGCCAGCAGTTTGCCGGGGGGCTCTGGAAACACCATATATTTT
size: NA
V: TRBV28
J: TRBJ1-3
D: NA

CDR3: CASRPTEREENEQFF
DNA: TGTGCCAGCAGACCCACTGAGCGGGAGGAGAATGAGCAGTTCTTC
size: NA
V: TRBV27
J: TRBJ2-1
D: TRBD2

CDR3: CASSRAPPPDTQYF
DNA: TGTGCCAGCAGCAGGGCTCCCCCTCCGGATACGCAGTATTTT
size: NA
V: TRBV25-1
J: TRBJ2-3
D: NA

CDR3: CASSEWYRFGEQYF
DNA: TGTGCCAGCAGTGAATGGTACAGGTTCGGCGAGCAGTACTTC
size: NA
V: TRBV2
J: TRBJ2-7
D: NA

CDR3: CASSPLRVQAGGSTDTQYF
DNA: TGTGCCAGCAGTCCACTCCGGGTGCAGGCGGGAGGGTCCACAGATACGCAGTATTTT
size: NA
V: TRBV28
J: TRBJ2-3
D: TRBD2

CDR3: CASSTTGLAEETQYF
DNA: TGTGCCAGCAGCACCACCGGACTAGCGGAAGAGACCCAGTACTTC
size: once
V: TRBV5-4
J: TRBJ2-5
D: TRBD2

CDR3: CASSQGGTNFKTQYF
DNA: TGCGCCAGCAGCCAAGGCGGGACCAATTTTAAGACGCAGTATTTT
size: NA
V: TRBV4-3
J: TRBJ2-3
D: NA

CDR3: CAYQRTYEQYF
DNA: TGTGCCTACCAGCGGACCTACGAGCAGTACTTC
size: NA
V: TRBV30
J: TRBJ2-7
D: NA

CDR3: CASSLDACLGASDSPLHF
DNA: TGTGCCAGCAGCTTAGATGCCTGCCTGGGGGCGTCTGATTCACCCCTCCACTTT
size: NA
V: TRBV11-2
J: TRBJ1-6
D: NA

CDR3: CASSYRVRASTGELFF
DNA: TGTGCCAGCAGCTACAGGGTCAGGGCGAGCACCGGGGAGCTGTTTTTT
size: NA
V: TRBV5-4
J: TRBJ2-2
D: NA

CDR3: CASSQEGPPGHSIRPQHF
DNA: TGCGCCAGCAGCCAAGAAGGTCCACCGGGACATTCCATTAGGCCCCAGCATTTT
size: NA
V: TRBV4-1
J: TRBJ1-5
D: NA